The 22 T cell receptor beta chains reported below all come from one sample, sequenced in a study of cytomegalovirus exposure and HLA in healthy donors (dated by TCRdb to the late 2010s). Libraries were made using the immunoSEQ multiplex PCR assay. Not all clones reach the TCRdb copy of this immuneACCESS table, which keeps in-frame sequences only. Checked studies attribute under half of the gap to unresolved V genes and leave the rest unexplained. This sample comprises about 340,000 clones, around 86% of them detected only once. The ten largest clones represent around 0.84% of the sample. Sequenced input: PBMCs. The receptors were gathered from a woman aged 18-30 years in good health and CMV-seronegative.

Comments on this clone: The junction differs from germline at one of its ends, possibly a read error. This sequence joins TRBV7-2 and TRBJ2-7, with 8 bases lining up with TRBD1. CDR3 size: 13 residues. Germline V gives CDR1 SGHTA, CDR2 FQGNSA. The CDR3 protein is CASSFGRDRPTNF. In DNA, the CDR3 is TGTGCCAGCAGCTTCGGCCGGGACAGGCCCACCAACTTC.

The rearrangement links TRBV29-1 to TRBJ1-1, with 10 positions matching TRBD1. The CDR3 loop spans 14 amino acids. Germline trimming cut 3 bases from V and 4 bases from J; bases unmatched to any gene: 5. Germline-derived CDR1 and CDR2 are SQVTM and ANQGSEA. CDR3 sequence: CSVEGQGTGTEAFF. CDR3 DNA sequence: TGCAGCGTTGAGGGACAGGGGACAGGCACTGAAGCTTTCTTT.

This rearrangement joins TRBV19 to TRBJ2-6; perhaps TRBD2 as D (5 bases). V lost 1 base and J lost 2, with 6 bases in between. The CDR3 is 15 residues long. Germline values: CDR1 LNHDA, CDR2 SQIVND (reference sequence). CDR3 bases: TGTGCCAGTAGTATAGGTAGCGCTGGGGCCAACGTCCTGACTTTC. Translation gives CASSIGSAGANVLTF.

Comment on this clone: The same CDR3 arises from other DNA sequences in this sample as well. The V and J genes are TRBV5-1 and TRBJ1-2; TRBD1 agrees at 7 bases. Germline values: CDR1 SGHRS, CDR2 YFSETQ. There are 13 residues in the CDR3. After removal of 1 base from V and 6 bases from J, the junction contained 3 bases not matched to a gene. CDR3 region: CASSLRTGDGYTF. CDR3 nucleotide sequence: TGCGCCAGCAGCTTGCGGACAGGAGATGGCTACACCTTC. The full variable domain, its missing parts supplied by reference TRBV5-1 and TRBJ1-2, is KAGVTQTPRYLIKTRGQQVTLSCSPISGHRSVSWYQQTPGQGLQFLFEYFSETQRNKGNFPGRFSGRQFSNSRSEMNVSTLELGDSALYLCASSLRTGDGYTFGSGTRLTVV.

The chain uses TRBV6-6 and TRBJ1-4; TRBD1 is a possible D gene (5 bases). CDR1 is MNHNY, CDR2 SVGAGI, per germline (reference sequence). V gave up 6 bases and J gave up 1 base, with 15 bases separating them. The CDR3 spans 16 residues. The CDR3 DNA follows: TGTGCCAGCAGCTCCCGCCAAAGGGGAACTAATGAAAAACTGTTTTTT. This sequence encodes CASSSRQRGTNEKLFF.

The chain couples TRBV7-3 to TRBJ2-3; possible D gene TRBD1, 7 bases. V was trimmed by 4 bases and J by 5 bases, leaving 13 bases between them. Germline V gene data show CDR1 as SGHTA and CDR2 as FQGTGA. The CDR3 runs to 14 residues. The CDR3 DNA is TGTGCCAGCAGCTCAAACCAGGGGGGAGATACGCAGTATTTT. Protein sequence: CASSSNQGGDTQYF.

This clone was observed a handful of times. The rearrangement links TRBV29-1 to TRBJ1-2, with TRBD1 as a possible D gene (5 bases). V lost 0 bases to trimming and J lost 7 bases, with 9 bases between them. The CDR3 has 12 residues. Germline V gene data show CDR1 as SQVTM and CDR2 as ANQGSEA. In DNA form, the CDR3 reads TGCAGCGTTGAAGATCTTCAGGGTGGCTACACCTTC. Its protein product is CSVEDLQGGYTF.

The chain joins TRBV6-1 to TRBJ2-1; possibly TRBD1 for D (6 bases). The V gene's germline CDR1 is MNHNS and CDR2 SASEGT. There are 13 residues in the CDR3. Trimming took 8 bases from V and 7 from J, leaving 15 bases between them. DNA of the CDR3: TGTGCCAGCGATTTCAGGGGCGGGAATGAGCAGTTCTTC. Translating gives CASDFRGGNEQFF.

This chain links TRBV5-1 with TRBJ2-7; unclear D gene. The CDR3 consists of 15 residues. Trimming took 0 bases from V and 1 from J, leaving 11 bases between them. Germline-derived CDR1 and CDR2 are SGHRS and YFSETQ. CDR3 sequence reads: CASSLGAEPSYEQYF. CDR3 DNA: TGCGCCAGCAGCTTGGGGGCAGAACCTTCCTACGAGCAGTACTTC.

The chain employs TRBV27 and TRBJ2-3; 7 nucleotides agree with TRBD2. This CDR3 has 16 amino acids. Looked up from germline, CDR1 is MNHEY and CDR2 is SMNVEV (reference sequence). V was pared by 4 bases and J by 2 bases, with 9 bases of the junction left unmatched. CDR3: CASSSLSGGFTDTQYF. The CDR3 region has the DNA TGTGCCAGCAGTTCCCTTTCGGGAGGCTTCACAGATACGCAGTATTTT.

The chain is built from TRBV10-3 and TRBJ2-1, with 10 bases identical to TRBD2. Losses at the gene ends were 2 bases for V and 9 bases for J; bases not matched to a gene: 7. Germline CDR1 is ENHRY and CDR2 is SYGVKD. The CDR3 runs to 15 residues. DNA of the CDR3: TGTGCCATCAGTGAGAGGACTAGCGGCGGGACTGAGCAGTTCTTC. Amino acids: CAISERTSGGTEQFF.

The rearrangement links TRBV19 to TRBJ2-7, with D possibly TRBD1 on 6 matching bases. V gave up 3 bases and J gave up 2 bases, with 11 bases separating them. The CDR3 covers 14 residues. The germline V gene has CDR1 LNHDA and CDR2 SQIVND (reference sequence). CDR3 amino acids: CASSIQGWTYEQYF. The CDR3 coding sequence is TGTGCCAGTAGTATCCAGGGGTGGACCTACGAGCAGTACTTC.

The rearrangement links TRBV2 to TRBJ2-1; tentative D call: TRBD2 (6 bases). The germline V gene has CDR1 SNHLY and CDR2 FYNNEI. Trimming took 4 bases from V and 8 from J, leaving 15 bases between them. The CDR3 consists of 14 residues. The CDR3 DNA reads TGTGCCAGCAGTGGACATTGGGCTAGCGATGAGCAGTTCTTC. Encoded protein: CASSGHWASDEQFF.

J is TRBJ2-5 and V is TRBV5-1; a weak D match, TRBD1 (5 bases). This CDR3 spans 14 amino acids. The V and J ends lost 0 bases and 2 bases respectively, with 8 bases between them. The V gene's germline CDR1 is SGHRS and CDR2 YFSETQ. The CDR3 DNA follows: TGCGCCAGCAGCTTGGGGGGCTTTCAAGAGACCCAGTACTTC. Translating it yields CASSLGGFQETQYF.

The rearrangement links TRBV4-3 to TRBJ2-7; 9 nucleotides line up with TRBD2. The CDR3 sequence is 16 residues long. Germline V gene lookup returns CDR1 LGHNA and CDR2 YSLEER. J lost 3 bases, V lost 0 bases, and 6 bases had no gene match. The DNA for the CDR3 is TGCGCCAGCAGCCAAGAAATAGGCGGGAGGGGCTACGAGCAGTACTTC. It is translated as CASSQEIGGRGYEQYF.

CDR3 loop: CASSLLLSSNTGELFF. Written as DNA, the CDR3 is TGTGCCAGCAGCTTACTGTTGTCCTCGAACACCGGGGAGCTGTTTTTT. The chain joins TRBV7-3 to TRBJ2-2, with unresolved D. Germline V gene lookup returns CDR1 SGHTA and CDR2 FQGTGA. CDR3 length equals 16 residues. Trimming removed 2 bases at V and 0 bases at J, with 10 bases between.

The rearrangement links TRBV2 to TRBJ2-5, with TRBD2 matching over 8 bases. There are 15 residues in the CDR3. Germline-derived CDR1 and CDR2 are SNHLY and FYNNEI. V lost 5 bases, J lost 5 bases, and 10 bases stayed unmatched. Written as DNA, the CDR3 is TGTGCCAGCAGTTGGGACGCGGGGGGTGGGGAGACCCAGTACTTC. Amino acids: CASSWDAGGGETQYF.

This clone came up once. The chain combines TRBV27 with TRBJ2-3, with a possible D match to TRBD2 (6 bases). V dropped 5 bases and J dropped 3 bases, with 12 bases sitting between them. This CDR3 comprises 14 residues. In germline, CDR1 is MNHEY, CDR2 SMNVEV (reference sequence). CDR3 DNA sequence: TGTGCCAGCAGTCCCTATAGCGGAACAGATACGCAGTATTTT. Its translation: CASSPYSGTDTQYF.

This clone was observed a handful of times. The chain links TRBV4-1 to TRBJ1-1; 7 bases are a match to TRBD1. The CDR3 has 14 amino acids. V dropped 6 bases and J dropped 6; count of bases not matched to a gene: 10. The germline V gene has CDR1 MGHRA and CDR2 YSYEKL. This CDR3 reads CASSPDRLGAEAFF. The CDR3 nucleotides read TGCGCCAGCAGTCCGGACAGGCTTGGGGCTGAAGCTTTCTTT.

The CDR3 region is CASNPVSSGAYEQYF. For the CDR3, the DNA is TGTGCCAGCAACCCCGTGTCGTCAGGGGCCTACGAGCAGTACTTC. J is TRBJ2-7 and V is TRBV2; perhaps TRBD1 as D (6 bases). Germline loops: CDR1 SNHLY, CDR2 FYNNEI. V was trimmed by 7 bases and J by 2 bases, leaving 18 bases between them. The CDR3 runs to 15 residues.

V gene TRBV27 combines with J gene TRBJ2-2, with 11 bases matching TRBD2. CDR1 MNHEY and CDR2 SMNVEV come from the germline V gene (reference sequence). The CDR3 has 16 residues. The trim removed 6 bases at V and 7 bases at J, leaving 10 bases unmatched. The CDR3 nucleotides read TGTGCCAGCAGACCCCTAGCGGGAGGAGTCGGCGGGGAGCTGTTTTTT. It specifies CASRPLAGGVGGELFF.

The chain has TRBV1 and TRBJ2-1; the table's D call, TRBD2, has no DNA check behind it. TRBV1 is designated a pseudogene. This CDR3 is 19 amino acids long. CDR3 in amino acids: CTSSPQSSGEPSSYNEQFF. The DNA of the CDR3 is TGCACCAGCAGCCCTCAGAGTAGCGGGGAGCCAAGCTCCTACAATGAGCAGTTCTTC.